These 12 T cell receptor beta chains originate from one sample sequenced in a study of blood T cell repertoires in COVID-19. TCRdb keeps only in-frame clones here, not all; method: immunoSEQ multiplex PCR. The sample records a few hundred thousand clones, 65% to 85% being singletons. The specimen was PBMCs or T cells enriched from blood (not recorded which). These receptors all come from a man aged 25-45 years with acute COVID-19.

The chain carries TRBV7-2 and TRBJ1-5, with D possibly TRBD1 on 6 matching bases. CDR1 is SGHTA, CDR2 FQGNSA, per germline. Between the trimmed V and J ends, which lost 2 bases and 1 base, there was a span of 9 bases. The CDR3 is made up of 15 amino acids. In nucleotides, the CDR3 is TGTGCCAGCAGCTTAAACAGGGCCAGCAATCAGCCCCAGCATTTT. Its translation is CASSLNRASNQPQHF.

A remark on this clone: The junction shows a germline mismatch at one end, possibly a read error. The gene calls are TRBV7-2 and TRBJ1-2; D is unresolved. CDR1 and CDR2 (germline): SGHTA, FQGNSA. The CDR3 covers 13 residues. In DNA, the CDR3 is TGTGCCAGCAGCTTAGAAGCAGCCAAGCGCTGTGCCTTC. Its translation: CASSLEAAKRCAF.

The sample holds one count of this clone. The CDR3 loop is CASRQTGQGSNYGYTF. Written as DNA, the CDR3 is TGCGCCAGCAGACAGACGGGACAGGGATCTAACTATGGCTACACCTTC. The chain links TRBV5-1 to TRBJ1-2; 9 nucleotides align to TRBD1. The CDR3 covers 16 residues. The germline V gene has CDR1 SGHRS and CDR2 YFSETQ. Trimming at V came to 5 bases and at J to 0 bases, leaving 8 bases not matched to a gene.

The chain uses TRBV3-1 (or the pseudogene TRBV3-2) and TRBJ2-4, with a weak D call TRBD2 (6 bases). Trimming pared 5 bases from V and 8 bases from J, leaving 22 bases between. Germline CDR1 is LGHDT and CDR2 is YNNKEL (reference sequence). The CDR3 length is 16 residues. CDR3 in amino acids: CASSSRSNGGGDIQYF. CDR3 coding DNA: TGTGCCAGCAGCTCAAGGTCGAACGGTGGAGGGGACATTCAGTACTTC.

This clone was detected a few times. V is TRBV13 and J is TRBJ1-5, with D hard to call. Germline CDR1 PRHDT, CDR2 FYEKMQ (reference sequence). This CDR3 is 13 amino acids long. The V gene lost 0 bases and the J gene lost 5 bases, with 5 bases spanning the gap. The CDR3 loop reads CASSLGLDQPQHF. The CDR3 bases are TGTGCCAGCAGCTTAGGACTGGATCAGCCCCAGCATTTT.

The V call is TRBV5-1, the J call TRBJ2-5; 11 bases align to TRBD1. Germline CDR1 and CDR2: SGHRS and YFSETQ. Trimming cost V 0 bases and J 4 bases; bases outside gene matches: 5. There are 16 residues in the CDR3. The DNA of the CDR3 is TGCGCCAGCAGCTTGGCGGGACAGGGGGTAGGAGAGACCCAGTACTTC. This encodes CASSLAGQGVGETQYF.

This chain connects TRBV19 to TRBJ1-1, with 7 positions matching TRBD1. The germline V gene encodes CDR1 LNHDA and CDR2 SQIVND (reference sequence). This CDR3 is 16 amino acids long. Germline trimming cut 3 bases from V and 1 base from J; bases unmatched to any gene: 8. CDR3: CASSMGRGRGNTEAFF. DNA of the CDR3: TGTGCCAGTAGTATGGGAAGGGGGCGGGGGAACACTGAAGCTTTCTTT.

This clone was seen many times. The J gene is TRBJ2-5, the V gene TRBV6-1, with TRBD1 identical over 12 bases. The trim removed 3 bases at V and 4 bases at J, leaving 3 bases unmatched. The CDR3 totals 15 residues. Germline assignment: CDR1 MNHNS and CDR2 SASEGT. The CDR3 is CASSEGTGGAETQYF. The CDR3 DNA is TGTGCCAGCAGTGAGGGGACAGGGGGCGCAGAGACCCAGTACTTC.

The chain links TRBV19 to TRBJ1-2; TRBD1 is a possible D gene (6 bases). Germline CDR1 LNHDA, CDR2 SQIVND (reference sequence). V was shortened by 5 bases and J by 8 bases, with 15 bases between the two germline ends. There are 13 residues in the CDR3. For the CDR3, the DNA is TGTGCCAGTAGTCGCCCTACAGGGACCGGCTACACCTTC. The encoded protein is CASSRPTGTGYTF.

This sequence joins TRBV9 and TRBJ2-4; 8 bases agree with TRBD2. Germline values: CDR1 SGDLS, CDR2 YYNGEE. This CDR3 contains 14 residues. V gave up 0 bases and J gave up 8 bases; unmatched junction bases: 4. The CDR3: CASSVVPRGDIQYF. As DNA, the CDR3 is TGTGCCAGCAGCGTAGTCCCGCGGGGGGACATTCAGTACTTC. The whole variable domain, filled in from reference TRBV9 and TRBJ2-4, reads DSGVTQTPKHLITATGQRVTLRCSPRSGDLSVYWYQQSLDQGLQFLIQYYNGEERAKGNILERFSAQQFPDLHSELNLSSLELGDSALYFCASSVVPRGDIQYFGAGTRLSVL.

This clone has a handful of counts. The chain is built from TRBV27 and TRBJ1-5, with 7 positions matching TRBD1. Germline loops: CDR1 MNHEY, CDR2 SMNVEV (reference sequence). J gave up 4 bases and V 5 bases, and 5 bases lay outside the gene matches. CDR3 length: 14 residues. CDR3 coding DNA: TGTGCCAGCAGTCCCCGACAGGGAAATCAGCCCCAGCATTTT. Its translation is CASSPRQGNQPQHF.

V usage is TRBV11-3 and J usage is TRBJ1-1, with D possibly TRBD1 on 5 matching bases. Looked up from germline, CDR1 is SGHNT and CDR2 is YENEEA. The CDR3 loop spans 13 amino acids. With 4 bases removed from V and 4 bases from J, the gap between germline ends came to 10 bases. The CDR3 sequence is CASSSMGGTEAFF. Written as DNA, the CDR3 is TGTGCCAGCAGCTCGATGGGGGGCACTGAAGCTTTCTTT.